Listed below are T cell receptor beta chains from one sample, sequenced in a study of T-cell memory formation after mild COVID-19. MiXCR was run by TCRdb on the 5' RACE reads, yielding one entry per CDR3 protein. The profile shows approximately 350,000 distinct CDR3 sequences, 10% to 15% of them singletons. Sequenced input: PBMCs or a T cell subset sorted from them (not recorded which). These receptors were collected from a man aged 18 to 30 who had mild COVID-19 (a few samples of this study predate the infection). Cell type and time point are not known. Each CDR3 is given with its conserved first and last residue. A D gene is named only where the DNA matches it firmly. Clone size is given for some rows only: seen once, a few or many times, or a class if the clone is expanded.

TRBJ2-1,NA,TRBV11-2,many,CASSPPGREQFF,TGTGCCAGCAGCCCCCCCGGCCGTGAGCAGTTCTTC
TRBJ2-3,TRBD1,TRBV11-2,NA,CASSRTGISTDTQYF,TGTGCCAGCAGCCGGACAGGGATTAGCACAGATACGCAGTATTTT
TRBJ2-7,TRBD1,TRBV20-1,NA,CSAIPDRSSYEQYF,TGCAGTGCCATCCCGGACAGGAGCTCCTACGAGCAGTACTTC
TRBJ1-1,TRBD1,TRBV5-6,few,CASSIPRQGMNTEAFF,TGTGCCAGCAGCATTCCCAGACAGGGGATGAACACTGAAGCTTTCTTT
TRBJ1-4,NA,TRBV5-1,NA,CASTPSTDNEKLFF,TGCGCCAGCACGCCTTCGACAGATAATGAAAAACTGTTTTTT
TRBJ1-3,NA,TRBV5-1,NA,CASSLAGLANTIYF,TGCGCCAGCAGCTTGGCGGGACTCGCTAACACCATATATTTT
TRBJ1-2,TRBD1,TRBV28,NA,CAGSDRETSNYGYTF,TGTGCCGGCTCGGACAGGGAGACTTCTAACTATGGCTACACCTTC
TRBJ1-5,NA,TRBV6-1,few,CASSDIPGPGPRNQPQHF,TGTGCCAGCAGTGATATACCGGGACCCGGCCCACGCAATCAGCCCCAGCATTTT
TRBJ2-1,TRBD2,TRBV12-3/TRBV12-4,many,CASSYGSGTYNEQFF,TGTGCCAGCAGTTATGGTAGCGGGACCTACAATGAGCAGTTCTTC
TRBJ1-1,NA,TRBV29-1,NA,CSGGMNTEAFF,TGCAGCGGGGGCATGAACACTGAAGCTTTCTTT
TRBJ2-7,NA,TRBV10-3,NA,CAISEDRGDFYEQYF,TGTGCCATCAGTGAGGATCGGGGAGACTTCTACGAGCAGTACTTC
TRBJ1-2,NA,TRBV9,NA,CASSGGPGDTNYGYTF,TGTGCCAGCAGCGGGGGGCCAGGGGACACTAACTATGGCTACACCTTC
TRBJ1-1,TRBD1,TRBV12-3/TRBV12-4,NA,CASSSRTGSTEAFF,TGTGCCAGCAGTTCCAGGACAGGTTCTACTGAAGCTTTCTTT
TRBJ2-4,NA,TRBV7-2,many,CASSFSGLAKNIQYF,TGTGCCAGCAGCTTCTCAGGGCTAGCCAAAAACATTCAGTACTTC
TRBJ2-3,NA,TRBV7-3,NA,CASSFGGPVDTQYF,TGTGCCAGCAGCTTCGGGGGGCCGGTAGATACGCAGTATTTT
TRBJ1-1,NA,TRBV18,few,CASSPNGVNTEAFF,TGTGCCAGCTCACCAAATGGGGTGAACACTGAAGCTTTCTTT
TRBJ2-4,NA,TRBV10-3,many,CAISDERAKNIQYF,TGTGCCATCAGTGACGAGAGAGCCAAAAACATTCAGTACTTC
TRBJ2-5,TRBD1,TRBV25-1,NA,CASSVTGGKTQYF,TGTGCCAGCAGTGTAACAGGGGGAAAGACCCAGTACTTC
TRBJ1-4,TRBD1,TRBV27,NA,CASSSDRVPATNEKLFF,TGTGCCAGCAGCTCGGACAGGGTCCCTGCAACTAATGAAAAACTGTTTTTT
TRBJ1-2,NA,TRBV5-1,NA,CASSPHRPGIYGYTF,TGCGCCAGCAGCCCACACCGGCCAGGGATCTATGGCTACACCTTC
TRBJ2-7,NA,TRBV3-1,many,CASSLGGTTYEQYF,TGTGCCAGCAGCCTAGGAGGGACAACCTACGAGCAGTACTTC
TRBJ1-5,TRBD1,TRBV28,few,CASSSRDRGYSNQPQHF,TGTGCCAGCAGTTCACGGGACAGGGGCTATAGCAATCAGCCCCAGCATTTT